The next 10 T cell receptor beta chains were all read from a single sample in a study of T cell responses to AZD1222 COVID-19 vaccine (dated by TCRdb to the early 2020s). Preparation of the library involved the immunoSEQ multiplex PCR assay. TCRdb re-hosts the immuneACCESS table, in-frame sequences only. Its copies lack some clones; in the studies checked, an unresolved V gene accounts for under half of them, and the cause for the rest is not known. Within this sample are 96,000 or so clones, with nearly 90% of them counted one time only. The ten most abundant clones make up under 2% of the sample. In light of the paper, this sample's time point label describes: baseline before first vaccination. Specimen: peripheral blood, collected on day 0 of AZD1222 vaccination. The receptors derive from an adult in good health.

The chain's CDR3 is CASSPGTGGLEQFF. The DNA of the CDR3 is TGTGCCAGCAGCCCAGGTACGGGGGGCCTCGAGCAGTTCTTC. The V and J genes are TRBV7-2 and TRBJ2-1; tentatively, D is TRBD2 (7 bases). Germline loops: CDR1 SGHTA, CDR2 FQGNSA. Trimming took 5 bases from V and 10 from J, leaving 18 bases between them. CDR3 length equals 14 residues. The variable domain in full, completed from reference TRBV7-2 and TRBJ2-1, reads GAGVSQSPSNKVTEKGKDVELRCDPISGHTALYWYRQSLGQGLEFLIYFQGNSAPDKSGLPSDRFSAERTGGSVSTLTIQRTQQEDSAVYLCASSPGTGGLEQFFGPGTRLTVL.

This chain links TRBV2 with TRBJ2-7, with 7 bases aligning to TRBD2. Germline V gene sequence: CDR1 SNHLY, CDR2 FYNNEI. With 2 bases clipped from V and 5 bases from J, the junction kept 6 bases outside the gene matches. CDR3 size: 14 residues. The CDR3 spells CASSESGRGHEQYF. CDR3 sequence (DNA): TGTGCCAGCAGTGAATCGGGGAGGGGCCACGAGCAGTACTTC.

The chain has TRBV5-4 and TRBJ2-2; TRBD1 is a possible D gene (6 bases). Germline V gene sequence: CDR1 SGHNT, CDR2 YYREEE (reference sequence). CDR3 length: 15 residues. Between the trimmed V and J ends, which lost 1 base and 4 bases, there was a span of 11 bases. The CDR3 spells CASSLQGMGTGELFF. The CDR3 DNA reads as TGTGCCAGCAGCTTGCAGGGGATGGGCACCGGGGAGCTGTTTTTT.

This sequence joins TRBV5-6 and TRBJ2-7; D gene unclear. The CDR3 has 15 residues. Trimming removed 0 bases from V and 0 bases from J, with 10 bases in between. From germline, CDR1 is SGHDT and CDR2 YYEEEE. The CDR3 sequence is CASSLVATSSYEQYF. The CDR3 bases are TGTGCCAGCAGCTTGGTAGCCACCAGCTCCTACGAGCAGTACTTC.

This chain links TRBV7-9 with TRBJ1-6; perhaps TRBD1 as D (5 bases). CDR1 is SEHNR and CDR2 is FQNEAQ in the germline V gene (reference sequence). Trimming took off 1 base at V and 5 bases at J, with 9 bases between the two ends. This CDR3 is 15 amino acids long. The DNA for the CDR3 is TGTGCCAGCAGCTTAGGGGGCAGTAATAATTCACCCCTCCACTTT. It specifies CASSLGGSNNSPLHF.

CDR3 coding DNA: TGTGCCAGCAGCTTAATGGGGAGGAACACCGGGGAGCTGTTTTTT. Encoded protein: CASSLMGRNTGELFF. The V and J genes are TRBV7-6 and TRBJ2-2, with D perhaps matching TRBD2 (5 bases). This CDR3 spans 15 amino acids. In germline, CDR1 is SGHVS, CDR2 FNYEAQ. Deletions cut 2 bases from V and 1 base from J, with 8 bases between.

V gene TRBV29-1 combines with J gene TRBJ2-7; 9 bases are a match to TRBD1. Germline loops: CDR1 SQVTM, CDR2 ANQGSEA. J was trimmed by 5 bases and V by 7 bases; bases with no gene match: 9. This CDR3 contains 13 residues. This CDR3 is CSAKMTGGDEQYF. The CDR3 coding sequence is TGCAGCGCCAAGATGACAGGGGGTGACGAGCAGTACTTC.

The chain couples TRBV5-1 to TRBJ2-3, with D possibly being TRBD1 (6 bases). With 0 bases removed from V and 5 bases from J, the gap between germline ends came to 10 bases. The germline gives CDR1 SGHRS, CDR2 YFSETQ. This CDR3 is 14 amino acids long. CDR3 in DNA: TGCGCCAGCAGCTTGGAGGGGGTAATAGATACGCAGTATTTT. Translated, it gives CASSLEGVIDTQYF.

The chain uses TRBV19 and TRBJ1-5, with 9 bases lining up with TRBD1. With 0 bases clipped from V and 0 bases from J, the junction kept 9 bases outside the gene matches. There are 19 residues in the CDR3. Germline V gives CDR1 LNHDA, CDR2 SQIVND (reference sequence). The CDR3 DNA is TGTGCCAGTAGTATAGAAGGGACAGGGAGTATTTATAGCAATCAGCCCCAGCATTTT. Translation: CASSIEGTGSIYSNQPQHF.

The gene calls are TRBV4-1 and TRBJ1-2; tentative D call: TRBD1 (6 bases). Germline V lookup: CDR1 MGHRA, CDR2 YSYEKL. The CDR3 totals 15 residues. The ends were cut back, 2 bases at V and 13 bases at J, with 23 bases in the middle. The CDR3 is CASSQLDRHPSGGTF. The CDR3 DNA follows: TGCGCCAGCAGCCAACTCGACAGGCATCCCTCTGGCGGCACCTTC.